The subject of this entry is one T cell receptor (beta chain). This clonotype was seen ten or more times. Its antigen remains unidentified. Base qualities are not provided; no much larger clone lies one nucleotide away. The germline V gene provides CDR1 SGHNT and CDR2 YENEEA. After removal of 2 bases from V and 12 bases from J, the junction retains 10 bases not matched to a gene. From the cysteine up to the phenylalanine, the CDR3 has a length of 15 residues. Only the CDR3 region is kept as DNA, spanning 45 bases read in frame from base 1. This sample was included in a study of T cells in Graves' hyperthyroidism and ophthalmopathy (dated by TCRdb to about 2019). About the study as a whole: Peripheral blood samples were taken at the time of initial diagnosis, prior to any treatment. A discovery cohort of around 100 patients, approximately 45 with Graves' ophthalmopathy and fewer than 65 with stable Graves' hyperthyroidism, was used to find distinguishing TCR V-J signatures. Prospective prediction of ophthalmopathy was tested in an independent validation cohort consisting of roughly 19 hyperthyroidism patients and 15 to 17 patients who later progressed to ophthalmopathy. The 100 or so discovery patients were divided at random into training and test sets in a 7:3 ratio. In addition, the study compared T-cell repertoires in thyroid tissue and in blood from about 6 Graves' hyperthyroidism patients. Following sampling, methimazole starting at 30 mg daily was given to hyperthyroidism patients, and high-dose intravenous methylprednisolone was given to ophthalmopathy patients. The paper describes TCR Vbeta CDR3 sequencing of fewer than 150 peripheral blood samples, made up of about 41 ophthalmopathy patients, around 78 hyperthyroidism patients and 17 progressor patients. What the authors observed across the whole study: Sample size was not statistically predetermined, and blinding of investigators to group allocation was not performed. In validation, the model predicted progression to ophthalmopathy with approximately 69% sensitivity and over 72% specificity, a median of about 6.7 months before onset. Most expanded thyroid clonotypes (frequency above 0.001) were also found in blood, which suggests that blood repertoires may mirror thyroid immune responses. In cross-validation, a model built on a 13 V-J signature told ophthalmopathy apart from stable hyperthyroidism with over 85% sensitivity and 81% to 82% specificity, and in testing the same model reached 80%/75%.

Amplification of TCR beta CDR3 regions was carried out from RNA transcripts. For the first round of RT-PCR on the TCR CDR3, the HTBI primer set was used together with the Qiagen OneStep RT-PCR kit. A second multiplex PCR round built the libraries, followed by size selection and purification. Sequencing of the libraries was done on an Illumina HiSeq2000 using paired-end 100 bp reads. Per the source publication's procedure: Raw data were processed with SOAPnuke, discarding reads with adapters, uncalled bases, mean Phred below 15, or no exact constant-primer or identifier match. COPE v1.2.5 was used to merge the high-quality paired reads, and each unique nucleotide sequence was defined as a clonotype. MiTCR v1.1 was used to align clonotypes to the IMGT TRBV, TRBD and TRBJ reference segments. The analysis was restricted to V-J combinations with a frequency above 0.0001, which together covered 99.2% of the repertoires. A TCS score was defined as the ratio of F50 (clonal expansion) to E x V (chaos), with BLOSUM62-based TCRdist applied between CDR3 peptides within each V-J. Welch's t-statistics and random forest reduced fewer than 600 V-J features to 13, which were used in a naive Bayes classifier (R e1071). The public reads were reanalyzed by TCRdb: fastp trimming at Q25, MiXCR alignment, in-frame beta chains only. All rows with the same CDR3 protein become a single entry with the most common DNA and genes. The V and J calls come from TCRdb's annotation, not from the publication. For this sample there are about 420,000 distinct CDR3 sequences; approximately 14% appear just once. The ten most abundant clones make up about 5% of the sample.

Stable Graves' hyperthyroidism was defined as no progression to ophthalmopathy during 18 months of follow-up. Hyperthyroidism patients were newly diagnosed, with disease duration under 2 months, and aged 18 to 65 years. The study excluded patients with uncontrolled infections, other autoimmune diseases, pregnancy or lactation. Clinical symptoms, serum thyroxine and TRAb, thyroid ultrasound, and orbital computed tomography formed the basis for the diagnoses. PBMCs were separated from 10 ml of fresh peripheral blood using Ficoll-Paque density gradient centrifugation. Total RNA was extracted with Trizol reagent, and quality was checked on an Agilent 2100 Bioanalyzer.

Here the chain combines TRBV11-3 and TRBJ2-1; TRBD2 aligns with 10 central bases. Sequenced material: blood. The clonotype comes from a woman younger than 30 with Graves' hyperthyroidism. The CDR3 reads CASSLNRGSGRRQFF. The nucleotide sequence reads as follows: TGTGCCAGCAGCTTAAATCGAGGTAGCGGGAGGCGGCAGTTCTTC. Reference TRBV11-3 and TRBJ2-1 proteins supply the regions before and after the CDR3; the full variable domain is: EAGVVQSPRYKIIEKKQPVAFWCNPISGHNTLYWYLQNLGQGPELLIRYENEEAVDDSQLPKDRFSAERLKGVDSTLKIQPAELGDSAVYLCASSLNRGSGRRQFFGPGTRLTVL.